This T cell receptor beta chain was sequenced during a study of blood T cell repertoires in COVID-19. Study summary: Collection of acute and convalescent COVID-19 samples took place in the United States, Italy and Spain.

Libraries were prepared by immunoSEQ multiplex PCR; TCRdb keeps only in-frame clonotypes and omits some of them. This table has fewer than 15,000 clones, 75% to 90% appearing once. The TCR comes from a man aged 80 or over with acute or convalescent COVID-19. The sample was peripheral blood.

Here the CDR3 reads CASSSAGGLIQPQHF. DNA of the CDR3: TGTGCCAGCAGCTCCGCGGGGGGTCTTATTCAGCCCCAGCATTTT. The rearrangement uses TRBV5-5 and TRBJ1-5, with D possibly being TRBD1 (5 bases). The length of the CDR3 is 15 residues. In germline, CDR1 is SGHKS, CDR2 YYEKEE (reference sequence). Deletions cut 3 bases from V and 6 bases from J, with 16 bases between.